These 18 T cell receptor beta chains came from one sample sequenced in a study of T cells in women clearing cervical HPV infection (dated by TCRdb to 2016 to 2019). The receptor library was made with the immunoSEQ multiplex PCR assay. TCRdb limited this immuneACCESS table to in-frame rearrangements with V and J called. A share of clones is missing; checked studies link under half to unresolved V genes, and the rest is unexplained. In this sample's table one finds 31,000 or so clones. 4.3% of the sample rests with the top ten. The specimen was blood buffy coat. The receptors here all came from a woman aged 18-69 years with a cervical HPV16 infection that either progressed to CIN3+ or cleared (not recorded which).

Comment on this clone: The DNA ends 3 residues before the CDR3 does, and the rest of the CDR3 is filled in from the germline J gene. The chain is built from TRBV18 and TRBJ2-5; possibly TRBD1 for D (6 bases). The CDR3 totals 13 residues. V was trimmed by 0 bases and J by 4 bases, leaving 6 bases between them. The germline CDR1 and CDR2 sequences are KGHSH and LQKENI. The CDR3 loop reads CASSPPGGETQYF. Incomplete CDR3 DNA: TGTGCCAGCTCACCACCAGGGGGAGAGACC.

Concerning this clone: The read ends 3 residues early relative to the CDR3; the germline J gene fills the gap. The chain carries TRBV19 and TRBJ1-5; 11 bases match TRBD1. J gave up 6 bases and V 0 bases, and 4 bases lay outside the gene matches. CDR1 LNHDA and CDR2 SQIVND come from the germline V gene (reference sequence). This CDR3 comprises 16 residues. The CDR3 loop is CASSIDRDRGSQPQHF. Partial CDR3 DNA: TGTGCCAGTAGTATAGATCGGGACAGGGGGTCTCAGCCC.

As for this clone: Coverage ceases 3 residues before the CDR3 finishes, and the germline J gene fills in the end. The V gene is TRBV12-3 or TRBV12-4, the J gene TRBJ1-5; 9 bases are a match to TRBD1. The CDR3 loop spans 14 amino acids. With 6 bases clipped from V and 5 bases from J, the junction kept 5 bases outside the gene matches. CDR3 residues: CASSSGTGHQPQHF. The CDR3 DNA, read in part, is TGTGCCAGCAGCTCCGGGACAGGGCATCAGCCC.

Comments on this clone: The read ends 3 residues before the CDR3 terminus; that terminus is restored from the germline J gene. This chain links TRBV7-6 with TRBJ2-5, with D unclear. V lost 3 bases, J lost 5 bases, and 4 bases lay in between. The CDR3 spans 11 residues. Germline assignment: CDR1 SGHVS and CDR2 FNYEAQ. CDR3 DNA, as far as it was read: TGTGCCAGCAGCTTTCGGGAGACC. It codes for CASSFRET. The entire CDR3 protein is CASSFRETQYF.

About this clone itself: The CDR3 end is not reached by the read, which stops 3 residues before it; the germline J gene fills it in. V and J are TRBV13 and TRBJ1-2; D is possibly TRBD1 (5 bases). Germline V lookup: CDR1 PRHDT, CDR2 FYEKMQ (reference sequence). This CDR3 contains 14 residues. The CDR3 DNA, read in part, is TGTGCCAGCAGCGGGACTAGCGGGTCTGTTGAC. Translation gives CASSGTSGSVD. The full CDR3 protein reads CASSGTSGSVDYTF. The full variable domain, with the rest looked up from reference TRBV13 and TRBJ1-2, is AAGVIQSPRHLIKEKRETATLKCYPIPRHDTVYWYQQGPGQDPQFLISFYEKMQSDKGSIPDRFSAQQFSDYHSELNMSSLELGDSALYFCASSGTSGSVDYTFGSGTRLTVV.

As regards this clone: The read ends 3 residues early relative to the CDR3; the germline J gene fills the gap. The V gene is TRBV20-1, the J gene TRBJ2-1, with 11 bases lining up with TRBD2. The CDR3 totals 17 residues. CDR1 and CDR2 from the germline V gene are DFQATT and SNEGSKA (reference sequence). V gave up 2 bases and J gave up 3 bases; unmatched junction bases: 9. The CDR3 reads CSARRASGRNYYNEQFF. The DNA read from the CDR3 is TGCAGTGCTAGAAGGGCTAGCGGGAGGAACTACTACAATGAG.

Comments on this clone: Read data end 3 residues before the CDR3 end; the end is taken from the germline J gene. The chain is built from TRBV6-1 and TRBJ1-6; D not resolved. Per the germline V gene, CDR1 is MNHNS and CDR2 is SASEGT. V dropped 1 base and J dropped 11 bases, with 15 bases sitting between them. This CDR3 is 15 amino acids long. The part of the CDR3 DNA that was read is TGTGCCAGCAGTGAAGGGACCGGGGATACTACACCC. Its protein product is CASSEGTGDTTP. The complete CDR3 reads CASSEGTGDTTPLHF.

The covered CDR3 bases are TGCGCCAGCAGCTTGGGGGGGCAGGGAATTGGGGCCAACGTA. This codes for CASSLGGQGIGANV. The CDR3 as a whole reads CASSLGGQGIGANVLFF. The chain recombines TRBV5-1 with TRBJ1-4; D is possibly TRBD1 (6 bases). Read sequence stops 3 residues before the CDR3 end, and the germline J gene provides the missing end. This CDR3 spans 17 amino acids. Germline V gene sequence: CDR1 SGHRS, CDR2 YFSETQ.

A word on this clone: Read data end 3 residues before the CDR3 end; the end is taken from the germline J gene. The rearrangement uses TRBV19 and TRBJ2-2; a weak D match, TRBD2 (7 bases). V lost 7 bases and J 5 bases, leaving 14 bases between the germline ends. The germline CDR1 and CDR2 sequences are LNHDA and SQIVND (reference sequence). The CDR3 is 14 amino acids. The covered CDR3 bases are TGTGCCAGTAACGGGGGGCTGAGGACCGGGGAG. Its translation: CASNGGLRTGE. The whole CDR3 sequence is CASNGGLRTGELFF. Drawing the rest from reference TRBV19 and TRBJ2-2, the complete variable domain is DGGITQSPKYLFRKEGQNVTLSCEQNLNHDAMYWYRQDPGQGLRLIYYSQIVNDFQKGDIAEGYSVSREKKESFPLTVTSAQKNPTAFYLCASNGGLRTGELFFGEGSRLTVL.

CDR3 DNA (partial): TGCGCCAGCAGCCCCGGGGAGGACTACATGAACACTGAA. Its protein product is CASSPGEDYMNTE. In full, the CDR3 is CASSPGEDYMNTEAFF. The V and J genes are TRBV5-1 and TRBJ1-1; D ambiguous. The read falls 3 residues short of the CDR3 end, and the missing part is taken from the germline J gene. The CDR3 length is 16 residues. The germline V gene encodes CDR1 SGHRS and CDR2 YFSETQ. V was cut by 4 bases and J by 0 bases, with 16 bases left in between.

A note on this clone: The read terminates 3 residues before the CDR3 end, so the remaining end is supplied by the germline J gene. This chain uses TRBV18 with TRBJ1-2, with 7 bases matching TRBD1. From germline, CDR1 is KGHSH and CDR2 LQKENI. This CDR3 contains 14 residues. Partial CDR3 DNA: TGTGCCAGCTCACGAGGGACAGACTCCTACGAC. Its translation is CASSRGTDSYD. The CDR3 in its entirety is CASSRGTDSYDYTF.

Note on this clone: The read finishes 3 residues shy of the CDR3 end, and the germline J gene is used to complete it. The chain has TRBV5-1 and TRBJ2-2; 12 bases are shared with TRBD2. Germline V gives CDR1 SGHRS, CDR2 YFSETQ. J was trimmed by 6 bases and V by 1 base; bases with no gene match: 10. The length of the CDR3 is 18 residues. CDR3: CASSLIPASGRAPGELFF. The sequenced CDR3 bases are TGCGCCAGCAGCTTGATTCCCGCTAGCGGGAGGGCCCCCGGGGAG.

The CDR3 DNA, read in part, is TGTGCCAGCAGTGAAGCCGCAGGCTCCTACGAC. Translated, it gives CASSEAAGSYD. The complete CDR3 protein is CASSEAAGSYDYTF. The rearrangement links TRBV6-1 to TRBJ1-2; D gene uncertain. Read coverage stops 3 residues before the CDR3 terminus; the germline J gene supplies the remainder. CDR3 size: 14 residues. Germline lookup yields CDR1 MNHNS and CDR2 SASEGT.

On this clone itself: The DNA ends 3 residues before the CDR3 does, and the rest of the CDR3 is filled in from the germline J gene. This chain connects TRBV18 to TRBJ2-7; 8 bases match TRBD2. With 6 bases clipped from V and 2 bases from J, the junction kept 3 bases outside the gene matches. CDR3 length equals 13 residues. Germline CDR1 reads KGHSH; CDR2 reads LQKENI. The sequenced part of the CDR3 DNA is TGTGCCAGCTCGGGGCGGGGGGCCTACGAG. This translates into CASSGRGAYE. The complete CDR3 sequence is CASSGRGAYEQYF.

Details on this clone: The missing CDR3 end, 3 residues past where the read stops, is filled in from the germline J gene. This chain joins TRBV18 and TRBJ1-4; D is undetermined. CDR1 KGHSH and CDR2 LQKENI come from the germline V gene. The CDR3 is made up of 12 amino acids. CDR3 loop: CASSPSYSPLFF. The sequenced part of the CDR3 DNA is TGTGCCAGCTCACCCAGTTATTCACCA.

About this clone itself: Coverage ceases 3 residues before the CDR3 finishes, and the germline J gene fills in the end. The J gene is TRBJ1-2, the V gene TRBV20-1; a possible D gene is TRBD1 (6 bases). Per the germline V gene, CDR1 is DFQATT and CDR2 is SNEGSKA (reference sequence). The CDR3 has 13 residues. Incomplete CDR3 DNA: TGCAGTGCTAGAGACAGGGGTTCCTACGAC. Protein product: CSARDRGSYD. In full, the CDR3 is CSARDRGSYDYTF.

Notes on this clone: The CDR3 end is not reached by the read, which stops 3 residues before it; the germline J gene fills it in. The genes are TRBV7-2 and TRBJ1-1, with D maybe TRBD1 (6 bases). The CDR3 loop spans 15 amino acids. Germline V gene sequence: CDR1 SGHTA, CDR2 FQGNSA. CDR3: CASSNAPRGQETAFF. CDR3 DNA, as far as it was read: TGTGCCAGCAGCAACGCCCCCAGGGGACAAGAGACA.

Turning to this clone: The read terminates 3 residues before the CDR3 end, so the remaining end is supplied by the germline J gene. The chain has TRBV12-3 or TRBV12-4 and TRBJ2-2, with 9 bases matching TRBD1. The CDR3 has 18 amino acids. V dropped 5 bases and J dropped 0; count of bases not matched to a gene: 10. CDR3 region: CASSPPGQGIANTGELFF. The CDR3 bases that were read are TGTGCCAGCAGTCCTCCGGGACAGGGAATCGCGAACACCGGGGAG.